This TCR beta chain was profiled in a study of PD-1 blockade in mismatch repair-deficient tumors. Overall study: Enrolled 2013-2016, patients had progressing, pretreated mismatch repair-deficient cancers of about a dozen types. Broader study findings: Rapid post-treatment expansion, then contraction, generally preceding radiologic response, marked tumor-resident clones.

TCRdb's copy holds only in-frame clones and misses some; the assay was immunoSEQ multiplex PCR. The profile shows tens of thousands of clones, about 81% of them singletons. All patients were mismatch repair deficient, assessed by either PCR or immunohistochemistry. TCR sequencing covered a few patients who responded to pembrolizumab. About this clone: Its antigen is undetermined.

CDR3 length equals 15 residues. Trimming took off 1 base at V and 2 bases at J, with 9 bases between the two ends. The V gene's germline CDR1 is SGHVS and CDR2 FQNEAQ. This chain joins TRBV7-8 and TRBJ1-3, with no clear D. This material consisted of PBMCs, taken before pembrolizumab treatment. The receptor comes from an adult with mismatch repair-deficient cancer. The CDR3 sequence is CASSLGGTAGNTIYF. CDR3 coding DNA: TGTGCCAGCAGCTTAGGAGGCACTGCTGGAAACACCATATATTTT.